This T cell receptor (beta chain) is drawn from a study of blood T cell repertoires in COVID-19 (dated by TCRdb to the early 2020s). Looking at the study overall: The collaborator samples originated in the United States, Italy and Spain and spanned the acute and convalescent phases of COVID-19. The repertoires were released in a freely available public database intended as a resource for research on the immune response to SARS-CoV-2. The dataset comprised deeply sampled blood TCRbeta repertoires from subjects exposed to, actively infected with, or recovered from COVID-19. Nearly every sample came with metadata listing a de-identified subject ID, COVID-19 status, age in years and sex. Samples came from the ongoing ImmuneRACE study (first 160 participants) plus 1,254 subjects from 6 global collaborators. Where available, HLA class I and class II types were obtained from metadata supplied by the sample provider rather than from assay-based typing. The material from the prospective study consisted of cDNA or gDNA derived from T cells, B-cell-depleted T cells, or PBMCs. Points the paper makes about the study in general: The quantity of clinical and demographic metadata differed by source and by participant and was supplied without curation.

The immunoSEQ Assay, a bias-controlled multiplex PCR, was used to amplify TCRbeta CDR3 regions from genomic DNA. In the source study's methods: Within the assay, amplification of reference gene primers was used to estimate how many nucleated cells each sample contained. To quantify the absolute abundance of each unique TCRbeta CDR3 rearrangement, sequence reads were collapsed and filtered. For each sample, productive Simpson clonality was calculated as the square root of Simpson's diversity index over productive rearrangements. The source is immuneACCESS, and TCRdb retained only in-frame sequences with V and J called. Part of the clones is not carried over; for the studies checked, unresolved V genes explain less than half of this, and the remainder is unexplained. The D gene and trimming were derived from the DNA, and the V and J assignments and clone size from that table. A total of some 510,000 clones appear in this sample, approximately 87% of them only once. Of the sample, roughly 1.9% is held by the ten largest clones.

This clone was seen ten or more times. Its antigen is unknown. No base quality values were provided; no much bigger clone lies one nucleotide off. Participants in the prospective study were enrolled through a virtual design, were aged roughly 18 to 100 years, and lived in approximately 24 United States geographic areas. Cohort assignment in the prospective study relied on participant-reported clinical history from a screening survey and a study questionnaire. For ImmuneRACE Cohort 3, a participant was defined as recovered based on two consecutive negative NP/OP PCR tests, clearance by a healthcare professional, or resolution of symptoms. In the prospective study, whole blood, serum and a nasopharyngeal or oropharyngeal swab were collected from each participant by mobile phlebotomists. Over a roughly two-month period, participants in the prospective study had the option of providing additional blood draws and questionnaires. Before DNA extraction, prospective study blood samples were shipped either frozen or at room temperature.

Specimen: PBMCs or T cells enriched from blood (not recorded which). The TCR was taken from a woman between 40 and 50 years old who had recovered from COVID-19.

The CDR3 region reads CASQAQGSTYEQYF. The DNA sequence is given as TGTGCCAGCCAAGCACAGGGGTCGACCTACGAGCAGTACTTC. The chain uses TRBV6-5 and TRBJ2-7; a stretch of 7 junction bases matches TRBD1. Germline trimming: 8 bases from V, 2 bases from J; junction bases outside gene matches: 9. CDR1 is given as MNHEY and CDR2 as SVGAGI, both from the germline V gene. The cysteine opens and the phenylalanine closes a CDR3 of 14 amino acids. CDR3 DNA is the only sequence kept; it has 42 bases, read in frame from the first base.